This T cell receptor beta chain originates from a study of blood T cell repertoires in COVID-19 (dated by TCRdb to the early 2020s). Describing the broader study: Samples covering the acute and convalescent phases of COVID-19 were provided by collaborators in the United States, Italy and Spain. The repertoires were made available in a free public database intended to serve as a resource for research on the immune response to SARS-CoV-2. Samples came from the ongoing ImmuneRACE study (first 160 participants) plus 1,254 subjects from 6 global collaborators. Where HLA class I and class II types were available, the types were taken from metadata supplied by the sample provider, not from assay-based typing. The prospective study material was composed of cDNA or gDNA derived from T cells, B-cell-depleted T cells, or PBMCs. Sample metadata almost always included a de-identified subject ID, COVID-19 status, age in years and sex. Subjects who had been exposed to COVID-19, were actively infected with it, or had recovered from it provided the deeply sampled blood TCRbeta repertoires that made up the dataset.

Taken from the germline V gene (reference sequence), the CDR1 and CDR2 loops are LGHDT and YNNKEL. Spanning cysteine to phenylalanine, the CDR3 consists of 13 amino acids. The kept DNA is CDR3 alone, 39 bases in frame from the first base. For this chain, trimming is 4 bases at the V end and 8 bases at the J end, and the number of junction bases without a gene match is 6. Concerning this clone itself: Its cognate antigen has yet to be identified. The input lacks base qualities; no much larger clone sits a single base away.

Results and caveats for the whole study, not just this receptor: The quantity of clinical and demographic metadata differed by source and by participant and was supplied without curation.

The immunoSEQ Assay, a bias-controlled multiplex PCR, was used to amplify TCRbeta CDR3 regions from genomic DNA. On the study's bioinformatics: The number of nucleated cells in each sample was estimated from the amplification of reference gene primers within the assay. To quantify the absolute abundance of each unique TCRbeta CDR3 rearrangement, sequence reads were collapsed and filtered. For each sample, productive Simpson clonality was calculated as the square root of Simpson's diversity index across productive rearrangements. The table was pulled from immuneACCESS by TCRdb, which kept in-frame rearrangements only. Such tables lose some clones; where checked, under half of the loss comes from unresolved V genes, and the rest has no known cause. V and J calls and clone size are copied from that table; D and trimming were computed from the DNA. This sample is represented by about 170,000 clones; roughly 86% of them were singletons. The ten top clones hold 2.5% to 4% of the sample.

The collaborating institutions used their own protocols to collect whole blood in K2EDTA tubes. For TCRbeta analysis, collaborator samples were shipped as frozen whole blood, as isolated PBMCs, or as DNA extracted from either sample type. Recombination linked TRBV3-1 (or the pseudogene TRBV3-2) to TRBJ1-2; 8 nucleotides in the junction match TRBD1. The origin of this receptor is a man aged 70-80 years with acute or convalescent COVID-19. Sequencing used peripheral blood. The DNA is TGTGCCAGCAGCCTCGGACAGGGAAGCGGCTACACCTTC. This translates into CASSLGQGSGYTF.